This T cell receptor (beta chain) was sequenced in a study of T cells expressing NK-cell markers (TCRdb year 2020). About the investigation overall: Three sorted T-cell subsets (CD3+CD56+NKG2C+, CD3+CD56+NKG2C- and CD3+CD56-NKG2C+) from under 10 donors had their TCR beta-chain repertoires profiled. The libraries were sequenced on Illumina HiSeq 2000/2500, MiSeq or NextSeq, producing 2 x 150 bp reads. All eight donors whose samples were sequenced were randomly selected healthy volunteers, three of them men and five women. Seven of the eight sequenced donors were HCMV-seropositive and one was HCMV-seronegative. Study-wide findings and limitations: Those dominant clonotypes were again the most abundant among CD3+CD56-NKG2C+ cells in a handful of donors, at about 25-65%. It remained unclear whether the expanded NKG2C-expressing T cell clones were specific for HCMV antigens. In over 5 donors, the dominant CD3+CD56+NKG2C+ clonotypes were among the top 10 CD8+ clonotypes and accounted for about 1.0-7.5% of CD8+ T cells.

These reads were obtained on an Illumina HiSeq 2000. The TCR beta cDNA libraries were made using 5'RACE template switching, a step that added both a universal primer site and unique molecular identifiers. Synthesis of cDNA was primed from the TCR beta constant segment and was followed by two consecutive PCR amplification steps. Per the source publication's procedure: MIGEC was used to demultiplex reads and group reads by UMI, and MiTCR was used to assemble and quantify clonotypes. To exclude erroneous sequences, any TCR cDNA sequence not supported by at least two reads was discarded. Downstream repertoire analysis used the tcR package, and clonotypes were matched across fractions by CDR3 nucleotide sequence plus V segment. VDJmatch was used to annotate antigen specificity against VDJdb, with one amino acid substitution in CDR3 permitted. Each CDR3 protein sequence appears as one entry after TCRdb reprocessed the reads, and no DNA is included. TCRdb's processing, not the authors' own work, is the source of the V and J calls. The sample table records roughly 390,000 distinct CDR3 sequences. Of the sample, roughly 5.5% is held by the ten largest clones.

To determine HCMV serostatus, a commercial ELISA kit was used to detect HCMV-specific IgG in serum. Peripheral blood mononuclear cells were isolated from blood by Ficoll density gradient centrifugation. The CDR3 covers 17 residues, taking in both the cysteine and the phenylalanine. No DNA sequence is on record. CDR1 LGHDT and CDR2 YNNKEL were looked up in the germline V gene (reference sequence). About this clonotype itself: What this receptor recognizes is not known.

The sequence was collected from a man between 18 and 69 years old in good health. This chain is built from TRBV3-1 and TRBJ2-1; absent DNA, TCRdb's TRBD2 call cannot be checked. Specimen: blood T cells: a sorted CD56 or NKG2C T cell subset, CD4+ or CD8+ T cells, or bulk PBMC T cells (not recorded which). This receptor carries the CDR3 CASSQGPIAGGFNEQFF.